These 32 T cell receptor beta chains originate from one sample sequenced in a study of blood T cell repertoires in COVID-19. TCRdb keeps only in-frame clones here, not all; method: immunoSEQ multiplex PCR. The sample consists of about 250,000 clones, 70% to 90% of them appearing once. The sample taken for sequencing was peripheral blood. The receptors originated from a man aged 50-59 years with COVID-19, enrolled during active disease.

The J gene is TRBJ2-2, the V gene TRBV15, with TRBD2 matching 10 bases. V dropped 4 bases and J dropped 4; count of bases not matched to a gene: 6. The CDR3 sequence is 16 residues long. Looked up from germline, CDR1 is LNHNV and CDR2 is YYDKDF (reference sequence). The CDR3: CATSTLSGGLTGELFF. The CDR3, as DNA: TGTGCCACCAGCACCCTTAGCGGGGGGCTCACCGGGGAGCTGTTTTTT.

V gene TRBV28 combines with J gene TRBJ2-5; TRBD2 is a possible D gene (6 bases). The germline gives CDR1 MDHEN, CDR2 SYDVKM. CDR3 length equals 14 residues. Trimming removed 4 bases from V and 5 bases from J, with 14 bases in between. The CDR3 DNA reads as TGTGCCAGCAGTTCCCGGGACTGGGGGGAGACCCAGTACTTC. Residues: CASSSRDWGETQYF.

The CDR3 sequence is CSVSGVDYNEQFF. The CDR3 bases are TGCAGCGTTAGCGGGGTAGACTACAATGAGCAGTTCTTC. The chain combines TRBV29-1 with TRBJ2-1, with 7 bases matching TRBD2. The CDR3 is made up of 13 amino acids. Germline V gene data show CDR1 as SQVTM and CDR2 as ANQGSEA. Unmatched junction bases numbered 4, after V lost 5 bases and J lost 3 bases.

The V gene is TRBV11-2, the J gene TRBJ2-3; 9 positions agree with TRBD2. Trimming at V came to 4 bases and at J to 2 bases, leaving 4 bases not matched to a gene. CDR3 length: 15 residues. CDR1 is SGHAT and CDR2 is FQNNGV in the germline V gene. CDR3 nucleotide sequence: TGTGCCAGCAGCTGGGCGGGGGGGCTCACAGATACGCAGTATTTT. It encodes CASSWAGGLTDTQYF.

The CDR3: CASSKPRDRVADSPLHF. The CDR3 DNA follows: TGTGCCAGCAGTAAACCGCGGGACAGGGTGGCGGATTCACCCCTCCACTTT. V usage is TRBV6-2 or TRBV6-3 and J usage is TRBJ1-6, with 9 bases aligning to TRBD1. The ends lost 5 bases at V and 8 bases at J; junction bases unmatched: 13. Germline-derived CDR1 and CDR2 are MNHEY and SVGEGT. The CDR3 has 17 residues.

The chain has TRBV19 and TRBJ1-5, with 7 nucleotides matching TRBD1. V trimming: 3 bases; J trimming: 8 bases; junction bases outside the gene matches: 10. Germline V gene sequence: CDR1 LNHDA, CDR2 SQIVND (reference sequence). This CDR3 has 15 amino acids. The CDR3 nucleotides are TGTGCCAGTAGTATCCGGGACAGTCTTACGGAGCCCCAGCATTTT. Encoded protein: CASSIRDSLTEPQHF.

The J gene is TRBJ2-7, the V gene TRBV5-1; weak D call: TRBD2 (6 bases). The length of the CDR3 is 15 residues. V was clipped by 2 bases and J by 0 bases, with 12 bases between them. CDR1 is SGHRS and CDR2 is YFSETQ in the germline V gene. CDR3 DNA sequence: TGCGCCAGCAGCTTCCGGGACTCAAGCTCCTACGAGCAGTACTTC. Translation: CASSFRDSSSYEQYF. Filled out from reference TRBV5-1 and TRBJ2-7, the complete variable domain reads KAGVTQTPRYLIKTRGQQVTLSCSPISGHRSVSWYQQTPGQGLQFLFEYFSETQRNKGNFPGRFSGRQFSNSRSEMNVSTLELGDSALYLCASSFRDSSSYEQYFGPGTRLTVT.

This CDR3 reads CASSYSAVDEQYF. For the CDR3, the DNA is TGTGCCAGCAGTTACTCGGCAGTTGACGAGCAGTACTTC. This sequence joins TRBV6-2 or TRBV6-3 and TRBJ2-7, with D unresolved. V was shortened by 0 bases and J by 5 bases, with 8 bases between the two germline ends. Germline CDR1 reads MNHEY; CDR2 reads SVGEGT. The length of the CDR3 is 13 residues.

This sequence joins TRBV19 and TRBJ2-3, with TRBD1 matching 7 bases. This CDR3 spans 13 amino acids. V trimming: 5 bases; J trimming: 10 bases; junction bases outside the gene matches: 9. CDR1 and CDR2 (germline): LNHDA, SQIVND (reference sequence). The CDR3 sequence is CASSAQTGLAQYF. In nucleotides, the CDR3 is TGTGCCAGTAGTGCTCAGACAGGGTTGGCGCAGTATTTT.

The DNA of the CDR3 is TGCAGCGTTGCCCACCACACAGGACCTAACTATGGCTACACCTTC. This translates into CSVAHHTGPNYGYTF. This chain joins TRBV29-1 and TRBJ1-2, with a weak D call TRBD1 (5 bases). Per the germline V gene, CDR1 is SQVTM and CDR2 is ANQGSEA. This CDR3 has 15 residues. V dropped 4 bases and J dropped 0 bases, with 15 bases sitting between them.

V usage is TRBV11-2 and J usage is TRBJ2-1; 9 bases map to TRBD2. The CDR3 length is 16 residues. V was pared by 5 bases and J by 3 bases, with 8 bases of the junction left unmatched. From germline, CDR1 is SGHAT and CDR2 FQNNGV. Here the CDR3 DNA reads TGTGCCAGCAGCCCGCTGGGAGCGGGGGGCTACAATGAGCAGTTCTTC. It is translated as CASSPLGAGGYNEQFF.

This rearrangement joins TRBV19 to TRBJ2-3; a possible D gene is TRBD2 (6 bases). V lost 5 bases to trimming and J lost 2 bases, with 20 bases between them. The CDR3 has 17 residues. Germline V gene lookup returns CDR1 LNHDA and CDR2 SQIVND (reference sequence). CDR3 coding DNA: TGTGCCAGTAGTTCCGGGGGTTTTTTCGGAATCACAGATACGCAGTATTTT. This encodes CASSSGGFFGITDTQYF.

V gene TRBV20-1 combines with J gene TRBJ2-5; 9 nucleotides line up with TRBD2. Looked up from germline, CDR1 is DFQATT and CDR2 is SNEGSKA (reference sequence). J lost 10 bases, V lost 6 bases, and 15 bases had no gene match. The CDR3 spans 14 residues. The CDR3 loop is CSASSGGWGRGQYF. The CDR3 region has the DNA TGCAGTGCCAGTAGCGGGGGATGGGGGAGAGGCCAGTACTTC.

The chain uses TRBV7-2 and TRBJ1-6, with a weak D call TRBD1 (5 bases). Trimming stripped 7 bases from V and 14 bases from J, with 21 bases between. The CDR3 runs 14 residues. Germline V gene lookup returns CDR1 SGHTA and CDR2 FQGNSA. The CDR3, as DNA: TGTGCCAGCACCTTTATCGGCAGGGTAGGATCCCTCCACTTT. Protein: CASTFIGRVGSLHF.

This clone was detected once. The chain uses TRBV3-1 (or the pseudogene TRBV3-2) and TRBJ2-5, with TRBD2 matching 15 bases. Germline assignment: CDR1 LGHDT and CDR2 YNNKEL (reference sequence). The CDR3 sequence is 19 residues long. J gave up 5 bases and V 4 bases, and 14 bases lay outside the gene matches. The CDR3 region is CASSPKEGLAGGLGETQYF. CDR3 sequence (DNA): TGTGCCAGCAGCCCGAAGGAAGGACTAGCGGGGGGGCTAGGGGAGACCCAGTACTTC.

The CDR3 nucleotides read TGTGCCAGACCTCCGGGGGGCCAACTAGCCAAAAACATTCAGTACTTC. Translated: CARPPGGQLAKNIQYF. The rearrangement joins TRBV19 to TRBJ2-4; D perhaps matches TRBD2 (7 bases). V lost 9 bases to trimming and J lost 0 bases, with 18 bases between them. In germline, CDR1 is LNHDA, CDR2 SQIVND (reference sequence). The CDR3 runs 16 residues.

The rearrangement uses TRBV15 and TRBJ1-1; D unresolved. In germline, CDR1 is LNHNV, CDR2 YYDKDF (reference sequence). V was pared by 3 bases and J by 10 bases, with 12 bases between. The CDR3 consists of 12 residues. CDR3 in amino acids: CATSSSGGLAFF. DNA for the CDR3: TGTGCCACCAGCAGCTCAGGTGGTTTAGCTTTCTTT.

The chain has TRBV9 and TRBJ2-7; the match to TRBD1 covers 8 bases. The CDR3 is 16 amino acids. Germline CDR1 and CDR2: SGDLS and YYNGEE. V gave up 1 base and J gave up 5 bases; unmatched junction bases: 11. CDR3 residues: CASSVSGQGAIHEQYF. DNA for the CDR3: TGTGCCAGCAGCGTATCTGGACAGGGTGCGATCCACGAGCAGTACTTC.

V is TRBV7-9 and J is TRBJ2-7; 7 bases fit TRBD1. The V segment lost 5 bases and the J segment 1 base; nucleotides outside the gene matches: 5. The CDR3 loop spans 14 amino acids. The germline CDR1 and CDR2 sequences are SEHNR and FQNEAQ (reference sequence). CDR3 sequence: CASSPLQGSYEQYF. DNA of the CDR3: TGTGCCAGCAGCCCACTACAGGGGTCCTACGAGCAGTACTTC.

The gene calls are TRBV6-2 or TRBV6-3 and TRBJ1-2, with D maybe TRBD1 (6 bases). This CDR3 comprises 14 residues. CDR1 MNHEY and CDR2 SVGEGT come from the germline V gene. V lost 5 bases to trimming and J lost 2 bases, with 12 bases between them. In nucleotides, the CDR3 is TGTGCCAGCAGTCACGGGACACCCAACTATGGCTACACCTTC. Its protein is CASSHGTPNYGYTF.

The CDR3 DNA follows: TGTGCCAGCAGCCCACAGGGGGGGGGACTGTTTTTT. Its protein is CASSPQGGGLFF. The V gene is TRBV6-5, the J gene TRBJ1-4; 8 bases match TRBD1. The CDR3 runs 12 residues. CDR1 MNHEY and CDR2 SVGAGI come from the germline V gene. V trimming: 6 bases; J trimming: 13 bases; junction bases outside the gene matches: 7.

This sequence joins TRBV4-1 and TRBJ1-2; D is possibly TRBD1 (6 bases). The V gene lost 3 bases and the J gene lost 7 bases, with 15 bases spanning the gap. This CDR3 contains 14 residues. The germline CDR1 and CDR2 sequences are MGHRA and YSYEKL. The DNA of the CDR3 is TGCGCCAGCAGCCAGACACCAGGGGTTGGTGGCTACACCTTC. It specifies CASSQTPGVGGYTF.

In the case of this clone: Other DNA variants within this sample encode the same CDR3. The chain links TRBV9 to TRBJ1-1; D is unresolved. Trimming pared 2 bases from V and 1 base from J, leaving 6 bases between. The length of the CDR3 is 13 residues. CDR1 and CDR2 (germline): SGDLS, YYNGEE. CDR3 coding DNA: TGTGCCAGCAGCGTGTCCGGGAACACTGAAGCTTTCTTT. Its translation: CASSVSGNTEAFF.

The chain carries TRBV5-4 and TRBJ1-1; unclear D gene. From germline, CDR1 is SGHNT and CDR2 YYREEE (reference sequence). The CDR3 is made up of 14 amino acids. The ends were cut back, 1 base at V and 0 bases at J, with 7 bases in the middle. The CDR3 sequence: CASSLPQVNTEAFF. DNA of the CDR3: TGTGCCAGCAGCTTGCCCCAGGTGAACACTGAAGCTTTCTTT.

This clone appeared a single time. The genes are TRBV30 and TRBJ2-4, with 8 bases matching TRBD1. After removal of 1 base from V and 0 bases from J, the junction contained 8 bases not matched to a gene. CDR3 length: 17 residues. Germline V CDR1 and CDR2: GTSNPN, SVGIG (reference sequence). The CDR3 loop reads CAWSAPGTGKAKNIQYF. The CDR3, as DNA: TGTGCCTGGAGTGCCCCCGGGACAGGCAAAGCCAAAAACATTCAGTACTTC. The complete variable domain, with remaining parts taken from reference TRBV30 and TRBJ2-4, reads SQTIHQWPATLVQPVGSPLSLECTVEGTSNPNLYWYRQAAGRGLQLLFYSVGIGQISSEVPQNLSASRPQDRQFILSSKKLLLSDSGFYLCAWSAPGTGKAKNIQYFGAGTRLSVL.

This sequence joins TRBV6-2 or TRBV6-3 and TRBJ2-5; 10 bases fit TRBD1. Germline CDR1 and CDR2: MNHEY and SVGEGT. The CDR3 has 15 residues. With 5 bases clipped from V and 5 bases from J, the junction kept 8 bases outside the gene matches. The CDR3 here is CASSLMTGGFETQYF. CDR3 coding DNA: TGTGCCAGCAGTCTTATGACAGGGGGCTTTGAGACCCAGTACTTC.

This clone was detected ten times or more. The chain carries TRBV19 and TRBJ1-5; no firm D call. Germline loops: CDR1 LNHDA, CDR2 SQIVND (reference sequence). V was pared by 3 bases and J by 3 bases, with 12 bases between. The CDR3 is made up of 15 amino acids. Here the CDR3 DNA reads TGTGCCAGTAGTATTGGTCACGGAGACAATCAGCCCCAGCATTTT. Translated: CASSIGHGDNQPQHF.

This clone was picked up a small number of times. The V gene is TRBV28, the J gene TRBJ1-1, with 8 bases identical to TRBD1. Germline assignment: CDR1 MDHEN and CDR2 SYDVKM. The length of the CDR3 is 17 residues. The V segment lost 5 bases and the J segment 3 bases; nucleotides outside the gene matches: 14. CDR3: CASSVGLSRGRHTEAFF. CDR3 sequence (DNA): TGTGCCAGCAGTGTAGGTCTCTCCAGGGGGCGCCACACTGAAGCTTTCTTT.

This CDR3 reads CASSRDNYGYTF. The CDR3 DNA reads as TGTGCCAGCAGCCGGGATAACTATGGCTACACCTTC. The J gene is TRBJ1-2, the V gene TRBV25-1; D unclear. Germline V gene sequence: CDR1 MGHDK, CDR2 SYGVNS. Trimming took off 6 bases at V and 1 base at J, with 6 bases between the two ends. The CDR3 has 12 amino acids.

The genes are TRBV5-1 and TRBJ2-2; no firm D call. This CDR3 has 14 residues. CDR1 is SGHRS, CDR2 YFSETQ, per germline. V was clipped by 1 base and J by 1 base, with 5 bases between them. CDR3 DNA: TGCGCCAGCAGCTTGCCAGAGAACACCGGGGAGCTGTTTTTT. Protein sequence: CASSLPENTGELFF. Full variable domain (outside the CDR3, taken from reference TRBV5-1 and TRBJ2-2): KAGVTQTPRYLIKTRGQQVTLSCSPISGHRSVSWYQQTPGQGLQFLFEYFSETQRNKGNFPGRFSGRQFSNSRSEMNVSTLELGDSALYLCASSLPENTGELFFGEGSRLTVL.

The genes are TRBV7-6 and TRBJ2-3; 13 bases are a match to TRBD2. CDR3 length: 16 amino acids. V was pared by 5 bases and J by 4 bases, with 6 bases of the junction left unmatched. Per germline, CDR1 SGHVS and CDR2 FNYEAQ. The CDR3: CASSLGTSGVADTQYF. The CDR3, as DNA: TGTGCCAGCAGCCTCGGGACTAGCGGGGTAGCAGATACGCAGTATTTT.

The count of this clone is one. The V gene is TRBV6-5, the J gene TRBJ2-7, with 9 bases aligning to TRBD1. V shed 6 bases, J shed 0 bases, and the junction held 6 bases outside the gene matches. CDR3 length: 15 residues. Germline CDR1 reads MNHEY; CDR2 reads SVGAGI. The CDR3 spells CASSLGQGDSYEQYF. The DNA of the CDR3 is TGTGCCAGCAGCCTGGGACAGGGTGACTCCTACGAGCAGTACTTC.